This record concerns one T cell receptor (beta chain) sequence. What it binds is not known. These data come from a study of CD8+ T cells in alopecia areata. Study at large: The drug, oral tofacitinib, was given to treated patients at 5 to 10 mg twice daily. Scoring treated patients' severity relied on the percentage of scalp area affected.

Described treatment: oral pan-JAK inhibitor, 5-10 mg twice daily. Sorted populations comprised CD4+ and CD8+ T cells obtained from PBMCs. Following RNA extraction, reverse transcription yielded cDNA that acted as the sequencing template. Repertoires were generated with immunoSEQ multiplex PCR, while TCRdb's copy carries only in-frame clones and drops some. The table has about 210,000 clones, less than 45% seen once. Study-wide points: The study found TCR sharing across patients less clear than in mice, possibly for HLA reasons.

Trimming took 2 bases from V and 3 from J; bases not matched to a gene: 6. CDR1 and CDR2 from the germline V gene are LGHNA and YNFKEQ. The CDR3 length is 16 residues. The sample in question was CD4+ T cells sorted from blood, obtained between weeks 36 and 40, from a patient treated with tofacitinib. This TCR was recovered from a human donor with alopecia areata. This chain joins TRBV4-2 and TRBJ2-1, with TRBD1 matching 8 bases. CDR3 DNA sequence: TGTGCCAGCAGCCAACTCGACAGGGGAGGCTACAATGAGCAGTTCTTC. This gives the protein CASSQLDRGGYNEQFF.